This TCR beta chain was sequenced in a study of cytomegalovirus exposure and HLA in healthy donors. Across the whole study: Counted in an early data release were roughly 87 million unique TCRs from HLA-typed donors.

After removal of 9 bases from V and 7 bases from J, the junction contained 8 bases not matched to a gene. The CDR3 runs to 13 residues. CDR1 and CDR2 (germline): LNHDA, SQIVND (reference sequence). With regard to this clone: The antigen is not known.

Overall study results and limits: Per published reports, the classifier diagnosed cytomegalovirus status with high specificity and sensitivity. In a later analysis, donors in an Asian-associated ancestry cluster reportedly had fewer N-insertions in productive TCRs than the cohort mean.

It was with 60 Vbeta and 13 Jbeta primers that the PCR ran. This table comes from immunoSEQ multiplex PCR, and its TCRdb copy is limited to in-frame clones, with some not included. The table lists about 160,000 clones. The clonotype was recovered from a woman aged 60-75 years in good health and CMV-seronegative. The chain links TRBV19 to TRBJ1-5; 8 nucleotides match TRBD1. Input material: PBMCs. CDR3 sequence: CASRDRRTQPQHF. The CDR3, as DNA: TGTGCCAGCCGGGACAGGAGAACGCAGCCCCAGCATTTT. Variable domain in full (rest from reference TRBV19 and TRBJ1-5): DGGITQSPKYLFRKEGQNVTLSCEQNLNHDAMYWYRQDPGQGLRLIYYSQIVNDFQKGDIAEGYSVSREKKESFPLTVTSAQKNPTAFYLCASRDRRTQPQHFGDGTRLSIL.